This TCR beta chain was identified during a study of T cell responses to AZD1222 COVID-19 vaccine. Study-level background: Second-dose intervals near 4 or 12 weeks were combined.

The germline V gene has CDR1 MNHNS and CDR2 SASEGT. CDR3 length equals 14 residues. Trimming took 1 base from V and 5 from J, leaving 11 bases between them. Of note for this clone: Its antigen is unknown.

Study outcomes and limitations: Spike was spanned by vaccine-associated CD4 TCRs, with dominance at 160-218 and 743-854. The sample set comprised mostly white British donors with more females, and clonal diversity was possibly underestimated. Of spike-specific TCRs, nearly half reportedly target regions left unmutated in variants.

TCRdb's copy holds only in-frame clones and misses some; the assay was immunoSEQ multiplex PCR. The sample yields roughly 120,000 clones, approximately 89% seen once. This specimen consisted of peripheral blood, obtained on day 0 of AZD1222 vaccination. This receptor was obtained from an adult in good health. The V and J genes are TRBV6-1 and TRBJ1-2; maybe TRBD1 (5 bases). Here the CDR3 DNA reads TGTGCCAGCAGTGAAGGAGGGGCTCTGTATGGCTACACCTTC. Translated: CASSEGGALYGYTF.